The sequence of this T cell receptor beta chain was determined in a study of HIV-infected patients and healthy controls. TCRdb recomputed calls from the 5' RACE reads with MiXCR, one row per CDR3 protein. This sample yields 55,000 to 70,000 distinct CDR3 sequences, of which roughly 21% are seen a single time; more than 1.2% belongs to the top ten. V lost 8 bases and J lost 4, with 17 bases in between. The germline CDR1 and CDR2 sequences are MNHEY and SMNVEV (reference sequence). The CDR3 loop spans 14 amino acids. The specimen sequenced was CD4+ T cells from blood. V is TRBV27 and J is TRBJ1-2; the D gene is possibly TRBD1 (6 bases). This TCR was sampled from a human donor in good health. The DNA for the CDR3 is TGTGCCAGCGCTACTACCGGACAGACCTATGGCTACACCTTC. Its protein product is CASATTGQTYGYTF.